This T cell receptor beta chain was recorded in a study of T cell responses to AZD1222 COVID-19 vaccine. The study's findings and limits: Repertoire collection took place solely once the T cell response had peaked. Compared with day 0, the breadth and depth of the Spike-specific TCR repertoire rose significantly after two doses of AZD1222. Baseline seropositivity characterized only six or seven AZD1222 recipients. Among vaccine-associated CD4 TCRs, coverage spanned spike, with dominance at 160-218 and 743-854.

Concerning this clone: Its antigen is still unknown.

Libraries were prepared by immunoSEQ multiplex PCR; TCRdb keeps only in-frame clonotypes and omits some of them. The profile shows around 130,000 clones, around 89% of them singletons. The germline V gene encodes CDR1 LNHDA and CDR2 SQIVND (reference sequence). The germline V and J ends were trimmed by 4 bases and 13 bases, with 13 bases remaining between them. The CDR3 covers 11 residues. The clonotype originates from an adult who received the AZD1222 COVID-19 vaccine. Source: peripheral blood, taken 28 days after the second AZD1222 dose. The gene calls are TRBV19 and TRBJ1-2, with D possibly matching TRBD1 (6 bases). The CDR3: CASSTQGPTTF. The CDR3 coding sequence is TGTGCCAGTAGTACCCAGGGGCCCACCACCTTC.